This T cell receptor (beta chain) comes out of a study of blood T cell repertoires in COVID-19. V shed 1 base and J shed 0 bases, with 9 bases lying between them. CDR1 is SGHVS, CDR2 FNYEAQ, per germline. The CDR3 has 15 amino acids. Data came from immunoSEQ multiplex PCR; TCRdb stores just in-frame clones and leaves some out. This table has some 250,000 clones, about 89% appearing once. The chain couples TRBV7-6 to TRBJ1-1; D unclear. This clonotype originated in a human donor in a cohort exposed to, infected with or recovered from COVID-19 (not recorded which). The donor label of this sample is uncertain. Sequenced input: PBMCs or T cells enriched from blood (not recorded which). The CDR3 sequence: CASSLEAGLNTEAFF. The CDR3 DNA sequence: TGTGCCAGCAGCTTAGAGGCAGGATTGAACACTGAAGCTTTCTTT.